These 23 T cell receptor beta chains were all obtained from the same sample, sequenced in a study of blood T cell repertoires in COVID-19. The protocol was immunoSEQ multiplex PCR, while the TCRdb copy is restricted to in-frame clones and leaves out a portion. The repertoire holds 220,000 or so clones, with around 84% as singletons. The sequencing input was peripheral blood. These receptors were collected from a young man with active or convalescent COVID-19.

The rearrangement joins TRBV28 to TRBJ1-3; TRBD1 is a possible D gene (6 bases). The germline V gene encodes CDR1 MDHEN and CDR2 SYDVKM. Trimming took 3 bases from V and 7 from J, leaving 13 bases between them. This CDR3 contains 14 residues. CDR3 in DNA: TGTGCCAGCAGTTTGTCCAGGGGATCTAACACCATATATTTT. Residues: CASSLSRGSNTIYF.

This clone was seen once. This chain links TRBV28 with TRBJ1-5, with 7 nucleotides matching TRBD1. Germline V CDR1 and CDR2: MDHEN, SYDVKM. The V segment lost 4 bases and the J segment 7 bases; nucleotides outside the gene matches: 10. This CDR3 is built from 15 residues. The CDR3 nucleotides read TGTGCCAGCAGTTCCCCCGGGGCAGGGGGGCAGCCCCAGCATTTT. It codes for CASSSPGAGGQPQHF.

V gene TRBV4-3 combines with J gene TRBJ2-1, with 10 bases fitting TRBD2. Germline lookup yields CDR1 LGHNA and CDR2 YSLEER. Trimming took 4 bases from V and 0 from J; bases not matched to a gene: 9. The CDR3 is 18 amino acids. CDR3: CASSLGIAGGSSYNEQFF. As DNA, the CDR3 is TGCGCCAGCAGCCTGGGGATAGCGGGGGGTTCCTCCTACAATGAGCAGTTCTTC.

In this sample, this clone turned up once. The chain employs TRBV30 and TRBJ1-2, with a possible D match to TRBD1 (5 bases). Per the germline V gene, CDR1 is GTSNPN and CDR2 is SVGIG (reference sequence). This CDR3 is 12 amino acids long. V dropped 3 bases and J dropped 3 bases, with 8 bases sitting between them. The chain's CDR3 is CAWRDSHYGYTF. CDR3 coding DNA: TGTGCCTGGAGAGACAGCCACTATGGCTACACCTTC.

The chain employs TRBV9 and TRBJ1-2, with D hard to call. Germline CDR1 is SGDLS and CDR2 is YYNGEE. This CDR3 spans 15 amino acids. With 0 bases removed from V and 4 bases from J, the gap between germline ends came to 13 bases. CDR3 DNA: TGTGCCAGCAGCGTAGTGGGAGGGTCTGGCTATGGCTACACCTTC. Translated: CASSVVGGSGYGYTF. The full variable domain, with the rest looked up from reference TRBV9 and TRBJ1-2, is DSGVTQTPKHLITATGQRVTLRCSPRSGDLSVYWYQQSLDQGLQFLIQYYNGEERAKGNILERFSAQQFPDLHSELNLSSLELGDSALYFCASSVVGGSGYGYTFGSGTRLTVV.

This clone appeared a single time. The chain uses TRBV5-4 and TRBJ1-3; D unclear. CDR1 and CDR2 from the germline V gene are SGHNT and YYREEE (reference sequence). The length of the CDR3 is 14 residues. V gave up 2 bases and J gave up 1 base, with 7 bases separating them. Here the CDR3 reads CASSLGGSGNTIYF. The DNA of the CDR3 is TGTGCCAGCAGCTTAGGCGGGTCTGGAAACACCATATATTTT. Looking up the rest from reference TRBV5-4 and TRBJ1-3 gives the full variable domain: ETGVTQSPTHLIKTRGQQVTLRCSSQSGHNTVSWYQQALGQGPQFIFQYYREEENGRGNFPPRFSGLQFPNYSSELNVNALELDDSALYLCASSLGGSGNTIYFGEGSWLTVV.

This clone has only a few counts. The V gene is TRBV19, the J gene TRBJ1-6, with unresolved D. The germline V and J ends were trimmed by 3 bases and 9 bases, with 18 bases remaining between them. CDR3 length: 16 amino acids. In germline, CDR1 is LNHDA, CDR2 SQIVND (reference sequence). As DNA, the CDR3 is TGTGCCAGTAGTATTTTTCCGACCCTGGCGGGTTCACCCCTCCACTTT. Amino acid sequence: CASSIFPTLAGSPLHF.

This clone has just one count. This chain links TRBV20-1 with TRBJ2-7, with a tentative D call TRBD1 (6 bases). V was shortened by 3 bases and J by 0 bases, with 15 bases between the two germline ends. The CDR3 totals 15 residues. The germline gives CDR1 DFQATT, CDR2 SNEGSKA (reference sequence). The CDR3 is CSASFSGVRSYEQYF. In DNA form, the CDR3 reads TGCAGTGCTAGTTTCTCAGGGGTCCGCTCCTACGAGCAGTACTTC.

This clone was counted a few times. The rearrangement links TRBV4-3 to TRBJ1-2, with D possibly being TRBD1 (6 bases). Per the germline V gene, CDR1 is LGHNA and CDR2 is YSLEER. The CDR3 covers 17 residues. Trimming stripped 0 bases from V and 3 bases from J, with 17 bases between. Written as DNA, the CDR3 is TGCGCCAGCAGCCAAGACCGGACAGCGCCCCGGGACTATGGCTACACCTTC. Translated: CASSQDRTAPRDYGYTF.

The chain joins TRBV7-2 to TRBJ1-1; 8 bases are shared with TRBD1. This CDR3 has 12 residues. V shed 3 bases and J 9 bases; nucleotides not matched to a gene: 3. In germline, CDR1 is SGHTA, CDR2 FQGNSA. CDR3 in DNA: TGTGCCAGCAGCTTGACAGGGGCTAAAGCTTTCTTT. Translation: CASSLTGAKAFF.

This rearrangement joins TRBV30 to TRBJ2-5; D ambiguous. The CDR3 has 13 residues. CDR1 is GTSNPN and CDR2 is SVGIG in the germline V gene (reference sequence). Trimming removed 0 bases from V and 2 bases from J, with 7 bases in between. CDR3 sequence (DNA): TGTGCCTGGAGTGTTCGGAGACAAGAGACCCAGTACTTC. It encodes CAWSVRRQETQYF.

The V gene is TRBV28, the J gene TRBJ2-1; D gene unclear. The CDR3 has 11 amino acids. Per germline, CDR1 MDHEN and CDR2 SYDVKM. Trimming pared 8 bases from V and 9 bases from J, leaving 11 bases between. The CDR3 region has the DNA TGTGCCAGCGCGCGAACTCTTGAGCAGTTCTTC. Translating it yields CASARTLEQFF.

The chain couples TRBV5-1 to TRBJ1-5, with D maybe TRBD1 (6 bases). Germline assignment: CDR1 SGHRS and CDR2 YFSETQ. V lost 4 bases and J lost 5, with 16 bases in between. The CDR3 is 15 amino acids. The CDR3 sequence: CASSLTGGPDQPQHF. The CDR3 DNA reads as TGCGCCAGCAGCCTCACTGGGGGCCCCGATCAGCCCCAGCATTTT.

This clone came up once. The chain is built from TRBV27 and TRBJ1-1; D remains ambiguous. Germline loops: CDR1 MNHEY, CDR2 SMNVEV (reference sequence). V was shortened by 6 bases and J by 0 bases, with 17 bases between the two germline ends. The CDR3 contains 16 residues. In DNA form, the CDR3 reads TGTGCCAGCAGGTCGCTAGGTGTGAGCTTGAACACTGAAGCTTTCTTT. This translates into CASRSLGVSLNTEAFF.

In regard to this clone: Because the CDR3's place on the DNA is in doubt, the DNA is left out and the CDR3 is given as listed by TCRdb. The V gene is TRBV6-2 or TRBV6-3, the J gene TRBJ1-2; whether TRBD1, the table's D call, matches the DNA was not checked. Germline CDR1 is MNHEY and CDR2 is SVGEGT. A total of 14 residues make up the CDR3, ends included. The CDR3 spells CASSPWGTGALDTF.

A remark on this clone: Relative to the germline gene, one junction end is altered; a read error may explain this. The chain uses TRBV7-2 and TRBJ1-2, with 9 positions matching TRBD1. CDR1 is SGHTA, CDR2 FQGNSA, per germline. The CDR3 is made up of 12 amino acids. The CDR3 is CASSPRTGDRYF. For the CDR3, the DNA is TGTGCCAGCAGCCCTAGGACAGGGGATAGGTACTTC.

The CDR3: CASRGGTGQNTEAFF. For the CDR3, the DNA is TGCGCCAGCAGAGGGGGGACAGGTCAGAACACTGAAGCTTTCTTT. The rearrangement uses TRBV5-1 and TRBJ1-1, with 8 bases that match TRBD1. Germline assignment: CDR1 SGHRS and CDR2 YFSETQ. The CDR3 loop spans 15 amino acids. Losses at the gene ends were 5 bases for V and 1 base for J; bases not matched to a gene: 7.

V usage is TRBV5-1 and J usage is TRBJ2-5, with TRBD1 matching over 7 bases. Germline CDR1 and CDR2: SGHRS and YFSETQ. Trimming took 6 bases from V and 5 from J; bases not matched to a gene: 16. The CDR3 has 16 residues. CDR3 protein: CASTHSEGGRLETQYF. The DNA of the CDR3 is TGCGCCAGCACTCATTCGGAAGGGGGCCGTTTGGAGACCCAGTACTTC.

In this sample, this clone turned up once. The chain carries TRBV5-8 and TRBJ2-7, with D possibly matching TRBD1 (6 bases). There are 15 residues in the CDR3. Germline CDR1 and CDR2: SGHTS and YDEGEE. V lost 0 bases, J lost 2 bases, and 12 bases lay in between. CDR3 protein: CASSLVGTTTYEQYF. The CDR3 bases are TGTGCCAGCAGCTTGGTTGGGACAACCACCTACGAGCAGTACTTC.

This chain connects TRBV28 to TRBJ2-7, with D possibly matching TRBD1 (5 bases). V lost 6 bases and J lost 4, with 16 bases in between. This CDR3 has 14 residues. CDR1 is MDHEN, CDR2 SYDVKM, per germline. In DNA, the CDR3 is TGTGCCAGCAGCGAGACTGGGGCGAGGTACGAGCAGTACTTC. This sequence encodes CASSETGARYEQYF.

This chain uses TRBV6-7 with TRBJ2-7; 7 bases map to TRBD2. TRBV6-7 is filed as an ORF, its function uncertain. J lost 6 bases, V lost 2 bases, and 10 bases had no gene match. CDR3 length equals 15 residues. CDR3 DNA sequence: TGTGCCAGCAGTTACGGTCGACTAGCTCGTACCGAGCAGTACTTC. Protein: CASSYGRLARTEQYF.

The V and J genes are TRBV27 and TRBJ2-1; 14 bases agree with TRBD2. V dropped 7 bases and J dropped 5; count of bases not matched to a gene: 16. This CDR3 has 19 residues. Looked up from germline, CDR1 is MNHEY and CDR2 is SMNVEV (reference sequence). CDR3 sequence: CASIPRTSGRTNSNNEQFF. CDR3 bases: TGTGCCAGCATCCCTCGGACTAGCGGGAGGACGAACTCAAACAATGAGCAGTTCTTC.

The chain has TRBV7-8 and TRBJ1-1, with a tentative D call TRBD1 (5 bases). V was trimmed by 5 bases and J by 4 bases, leaving 20 bases between them. The CDR3 covers 16 residues. Germline V gene sequence: CDR1 SGHVS, CDR2 FQNEAQ. Here the CDR3 reads CASSPLSGGEVTEAFF. CDR3 nucleotides: TGTGCCAGCAGCCCACTTTCCGGGGGAGAGGTCACTGAAGCTTTCTTT.